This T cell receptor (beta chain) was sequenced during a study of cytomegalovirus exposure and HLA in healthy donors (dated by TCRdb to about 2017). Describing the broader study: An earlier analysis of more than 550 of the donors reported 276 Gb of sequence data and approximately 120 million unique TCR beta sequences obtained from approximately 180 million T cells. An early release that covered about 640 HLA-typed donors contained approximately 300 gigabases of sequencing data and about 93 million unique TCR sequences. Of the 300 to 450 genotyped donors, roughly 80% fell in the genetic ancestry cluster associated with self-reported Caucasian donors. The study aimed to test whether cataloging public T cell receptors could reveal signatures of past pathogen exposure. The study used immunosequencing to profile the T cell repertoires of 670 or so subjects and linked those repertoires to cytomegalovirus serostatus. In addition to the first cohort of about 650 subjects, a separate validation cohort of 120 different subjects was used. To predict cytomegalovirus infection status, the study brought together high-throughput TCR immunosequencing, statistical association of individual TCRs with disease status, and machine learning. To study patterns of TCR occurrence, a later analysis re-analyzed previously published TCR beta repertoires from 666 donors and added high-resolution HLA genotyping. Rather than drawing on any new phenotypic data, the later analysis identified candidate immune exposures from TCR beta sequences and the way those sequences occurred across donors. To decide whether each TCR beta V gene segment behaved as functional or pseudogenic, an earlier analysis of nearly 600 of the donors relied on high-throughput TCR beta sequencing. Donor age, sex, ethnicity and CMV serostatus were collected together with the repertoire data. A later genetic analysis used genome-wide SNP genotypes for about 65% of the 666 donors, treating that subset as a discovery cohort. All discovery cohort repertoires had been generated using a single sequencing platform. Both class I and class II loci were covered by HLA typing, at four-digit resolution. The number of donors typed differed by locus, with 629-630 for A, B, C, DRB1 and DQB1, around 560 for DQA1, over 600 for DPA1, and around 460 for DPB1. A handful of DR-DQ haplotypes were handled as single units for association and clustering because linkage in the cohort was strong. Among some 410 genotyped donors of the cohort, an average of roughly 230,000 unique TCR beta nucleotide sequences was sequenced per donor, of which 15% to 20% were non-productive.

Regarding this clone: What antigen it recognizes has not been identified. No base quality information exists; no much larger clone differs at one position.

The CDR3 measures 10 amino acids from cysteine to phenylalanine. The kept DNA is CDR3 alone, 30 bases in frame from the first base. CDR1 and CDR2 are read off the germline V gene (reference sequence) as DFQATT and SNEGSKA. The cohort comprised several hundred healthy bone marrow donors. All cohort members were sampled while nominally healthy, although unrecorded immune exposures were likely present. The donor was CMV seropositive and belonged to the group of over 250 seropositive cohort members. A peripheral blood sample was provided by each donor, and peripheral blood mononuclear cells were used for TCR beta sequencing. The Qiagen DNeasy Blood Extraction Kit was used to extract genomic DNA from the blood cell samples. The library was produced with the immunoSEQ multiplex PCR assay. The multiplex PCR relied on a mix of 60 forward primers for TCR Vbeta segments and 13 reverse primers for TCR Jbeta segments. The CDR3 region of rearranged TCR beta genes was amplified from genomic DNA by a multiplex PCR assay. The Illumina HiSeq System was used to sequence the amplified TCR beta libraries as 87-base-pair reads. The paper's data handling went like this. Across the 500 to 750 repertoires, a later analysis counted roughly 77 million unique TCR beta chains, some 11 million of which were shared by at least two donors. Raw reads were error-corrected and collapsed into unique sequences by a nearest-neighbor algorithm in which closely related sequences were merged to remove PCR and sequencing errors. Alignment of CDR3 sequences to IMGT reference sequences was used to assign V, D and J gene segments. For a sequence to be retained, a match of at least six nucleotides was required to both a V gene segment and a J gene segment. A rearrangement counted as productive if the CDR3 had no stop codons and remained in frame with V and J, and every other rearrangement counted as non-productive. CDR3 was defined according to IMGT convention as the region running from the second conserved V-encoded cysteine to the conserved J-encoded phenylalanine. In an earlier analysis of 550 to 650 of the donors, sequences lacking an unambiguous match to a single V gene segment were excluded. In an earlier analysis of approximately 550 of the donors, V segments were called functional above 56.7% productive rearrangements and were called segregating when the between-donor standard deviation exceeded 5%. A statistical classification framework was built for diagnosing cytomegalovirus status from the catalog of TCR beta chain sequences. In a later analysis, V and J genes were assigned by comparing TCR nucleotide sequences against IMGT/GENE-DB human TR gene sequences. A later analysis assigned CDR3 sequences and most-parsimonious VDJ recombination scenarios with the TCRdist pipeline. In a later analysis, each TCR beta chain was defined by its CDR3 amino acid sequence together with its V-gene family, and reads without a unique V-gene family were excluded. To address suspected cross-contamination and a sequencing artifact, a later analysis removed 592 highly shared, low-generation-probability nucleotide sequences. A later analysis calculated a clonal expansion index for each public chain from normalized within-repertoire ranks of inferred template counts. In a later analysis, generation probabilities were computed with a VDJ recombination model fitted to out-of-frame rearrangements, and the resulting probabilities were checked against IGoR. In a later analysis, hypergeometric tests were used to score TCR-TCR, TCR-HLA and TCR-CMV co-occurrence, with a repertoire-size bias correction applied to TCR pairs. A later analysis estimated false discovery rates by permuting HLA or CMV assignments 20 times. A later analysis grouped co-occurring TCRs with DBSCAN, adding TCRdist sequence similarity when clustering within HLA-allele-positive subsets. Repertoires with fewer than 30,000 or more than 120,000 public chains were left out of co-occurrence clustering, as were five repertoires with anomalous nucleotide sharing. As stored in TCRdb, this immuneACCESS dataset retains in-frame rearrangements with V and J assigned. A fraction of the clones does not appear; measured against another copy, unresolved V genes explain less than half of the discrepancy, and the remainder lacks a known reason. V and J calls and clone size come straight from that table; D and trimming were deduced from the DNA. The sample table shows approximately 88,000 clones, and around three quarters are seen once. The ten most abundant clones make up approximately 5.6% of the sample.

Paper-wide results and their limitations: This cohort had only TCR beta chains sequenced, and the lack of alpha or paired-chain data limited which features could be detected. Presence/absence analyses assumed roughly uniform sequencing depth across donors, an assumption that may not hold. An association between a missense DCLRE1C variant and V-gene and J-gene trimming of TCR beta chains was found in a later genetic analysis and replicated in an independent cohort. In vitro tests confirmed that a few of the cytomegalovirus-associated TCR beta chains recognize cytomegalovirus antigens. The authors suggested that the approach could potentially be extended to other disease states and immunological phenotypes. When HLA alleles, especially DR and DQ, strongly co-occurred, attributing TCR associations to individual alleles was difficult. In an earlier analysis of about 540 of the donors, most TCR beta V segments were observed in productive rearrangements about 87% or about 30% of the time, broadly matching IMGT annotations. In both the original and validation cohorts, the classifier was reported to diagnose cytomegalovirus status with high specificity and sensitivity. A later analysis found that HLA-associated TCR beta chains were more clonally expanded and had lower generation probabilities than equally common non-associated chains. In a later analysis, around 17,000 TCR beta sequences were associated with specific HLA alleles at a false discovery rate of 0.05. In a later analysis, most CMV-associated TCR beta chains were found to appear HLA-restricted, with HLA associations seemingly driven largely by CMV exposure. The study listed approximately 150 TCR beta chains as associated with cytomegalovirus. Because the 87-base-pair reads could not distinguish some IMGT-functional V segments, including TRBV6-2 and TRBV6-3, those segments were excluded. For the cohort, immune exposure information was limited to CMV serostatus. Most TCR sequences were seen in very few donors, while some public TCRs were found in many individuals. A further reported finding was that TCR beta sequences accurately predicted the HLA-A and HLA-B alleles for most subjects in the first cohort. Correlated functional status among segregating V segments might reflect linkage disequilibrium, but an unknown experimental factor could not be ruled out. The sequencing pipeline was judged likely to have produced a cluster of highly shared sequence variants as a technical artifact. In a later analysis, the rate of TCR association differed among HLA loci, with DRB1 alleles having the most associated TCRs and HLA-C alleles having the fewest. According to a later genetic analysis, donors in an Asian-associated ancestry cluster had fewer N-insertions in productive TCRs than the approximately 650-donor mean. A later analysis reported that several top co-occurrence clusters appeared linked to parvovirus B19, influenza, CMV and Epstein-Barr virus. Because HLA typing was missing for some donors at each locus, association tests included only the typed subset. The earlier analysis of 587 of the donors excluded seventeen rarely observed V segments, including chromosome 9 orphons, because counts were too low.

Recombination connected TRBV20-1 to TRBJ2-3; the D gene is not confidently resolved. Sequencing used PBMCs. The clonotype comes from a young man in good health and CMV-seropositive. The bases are TGCAGCGCGTCGGGAGATACGCAGTATTTT. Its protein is CSASGDTQYF.